A single T cell receptor (beta chain) is shown here with its context. As yet, its antigen is unknown. A much larger clone is a single base away; this may be a read error. The data originate from a study of T-cell reconstitution after alpha-beta-depleted transplantation in children. This CDR3 region has 12 residues. V lost 6 bases and J 5 bases, leaving 14 bases between the germline ends. CDR1 is SQVTM, CDR2 ANQGSEA, per germline. Preparation of the TCRbeta library involved a method that used unique molecular identifiers. TCRdb re-called the PCR reads with MiXCR, one entry per CDR3 protein. The repertoire consists of roughly 200,000 distinct CDR3 sequences, with about 11% occurring once and the leading ten covering about 28%. Study-wide results and caveats: A year post-transplant, T-cell counts and diversity derived mostly from newly produced T cells.

The chain recombines TRBV29-1 with TRBJ2-7; D is perhaps TRBD1 or TRBD2 (5 bases each). The sample in question was PBMCs, obtained before TCRalphabeta/CD19-depleted stem cell transplant. This sequence was found in a child less than two years old with acute myeloid leukemia, due to receive a stem cell transplant. CDR3 residues: CSVLVEGHEQYF. The CDR3 nucleotides are TGCAGCGTCCTAGTCGAGGGGCACGAGCAGTACTTC.